One sample yielded the 19 T cell receptor beta chains listed below, sequenced in a study of T-cell memory formation after mild COVID-19. TCRdb analysed the 5' RACE reads with MiXCR anew, one entry per CDR3 protein. The sample has 350,000 to 500,000 distinct CDR3 sequences, approximately 19% seen once; the top ten hold about 22%. The specimen sequenced was PBMCs or a T cell subset sorted from them (not recorded which). These receptors came from a man in his late teens or twenties who had mild COVID-19 (a few samples of this study predate the infection). Cell type and time point are not known.

A few counts support this clonotype. The chain recombines TRBV3-1 with TRBJ1-1; possible D gene TRBD1, 5 bases. The CDR3 has 14 amino acids. Trimming pared 0 bases from V and 13 bases from J, leaving 18 bases between. Germline CDR1 reads LGHDT; CDR2 reads YNNKEL (reference sequence). The CDR3 sequence is CASSQDPGVLEVFF. The CDR3 coding sequence is TGTGCCAGCAGCCAAGATCCGGGGGTTCTTGAGGTTTTCTTT.

The CDR3 reads CASSLARVQLSGNTIYF. CDR3 DNA sequence: TGTGCCAGCAGCTTAGCGCGCGTACAGCTCTCTGGAAACACCATATATTTT. The J gene is TRBJ1-3, the V gene TRBV7-8; D not certain. The length of the CDR3 is 17 residues. V lost 0 bases, J lost 0 bases, and 12 bases lay in between. Per the germline V gene, CDR1 is SGHVS and CDR2 is FQNEAQ.

The DNA of the CDR3 is TGCAGTGCTATAATGCCGGGGGCGCAGGTCGATGAGCAGTTCTTC. Translated, it gives CSAIMPGAQVDEQFF. The gene calls are TRBV20-1 and TRBJ2-1; D tentatively fits TRBD1 or TRBD2 (6 bases each). In germline, CDR1 is DFQATT, CDR2 SNEGSKA (reference sequence). The CDR3 runs 15 residues. The V and J ends lost 4 bases and 8 bases respectively, with 21 bases between them.

The sample holds a few counts of this clonotype. The V gene is TRBV7-2, the J gene TRBJ2-1, with TRBD2 matching 8 bases. Germline CDR1 is SGHTA and CDR2 is FQGNSA. This CDR3 is built from 14 residues. The ends lost 5 bases at V and 5 bases at J; junction bases unmatched: 5. CDR3 sequence: CASSPGLGNNEQFF. In DNA form, the CDR3 reads TGTGCCAGCAGCCCGGGACTAGGGAACAATGAGCAGTTCTTC.

This chain uses TRBV4-1 with TRBJ2-3; TRBD2 agrees at 9 bases. V shed 0 bases, J shed 2 bases, and the junction held 9 bases outside the gene matches. Germline CDR1 MGHRA, CDR2 YSYEKL. This CDR3 contains 18 residues. Here the CDR3 DNA reads TGCGCCAGCAGCCAAGAAGAGTGGAGCGGGGGGAACACAGATACGCAGTATTTT. Amino acids: CASSQEEWSGGNTDTQYF.

The chain carries TRBV20-1 and TRBJ2-3, with TRBD2 identical over 8 bases. Germline lookup yields CDR1 DFQATT and CDR2 SNEGSKA (reference sequence). The CDR3 extends over 19 amino acids. Unmatched junction bases numbered 22, after V lost 6 bases and J lost 2 bases. The CDR3, as DNA: TGCAGTGCCACCTCCCCGGTAGCGGGGTTGGTTTGGGTCACAGATACGCAGTATTTT. Protein sequence: CSATSPVAGLVWVTDTQYF.

The chain carries TRBV6-1 and TRBJ2-3, with D unresolved. V was pared by 7 bases and J by 1 base, with 9 bases between. Looked up from germline, CDR1 is MNHNS and CDR2 is SASEGT. This CDR3 is built from 13 residues. CDR3 residues: CASNFRRTDTQYF. For the CDR3, the DNA is TGTGCCAGCAACTTTAGACGCACAGATACGCAGTATTTT.

The chain has TRBV5-1 and TRBJ2-1; D remains unclear. The V end lost 4 bases, the J end lost 8 bases, and 10 bases lay between the germline ends. The CDR3 consists of 12 residues. The germline V gene has CDR1 SGHRS and CDR2 YFSETQ. CDR3 in amino acids: CASSETIYEQFF. CDR3 nucleotide sequence: TGCGCCAGCAGCGAGACAATCTATGAGCAGTTCTTC.

This clonotype has a handful of counts. This rearrangement joins TRBV7-2 to TRBJ2-1; D gene uncertain. Germline V gene data show CDR1 as SGHTA and CDR2 as FQGNSA. The V end was cut by 1 base, the J end by 6 bases, with 13 bases between. There are 15 residues in the CDR3. The CDR3 region is CASSLGSTEANEQFF. The CDR3 nucleotides are TGTGCCAGCAGCTTAGGGTCCACCGAGGCCAATGAGCAGTTCTTC.

This clonotype was observed a handful of times. This chain connects TRBV5-6 to TRBJ1-2, with a possible D match to TRBD1 (6 bases). Per the germline V gene, CDR1 is SGHDT and CDR2 is YYEEEE. The germline V and J ends were trimmed by 4 bases and 6 bases, with 19 bases remaining between them. This CDR3 has 15 residues. Here the CDR3 reads CASSQVQGWADGYTF. The CDR3 region has the DNA TGTGCCAGCAGCCAAGTACAGGGATGGGCGGATGGCTACACCTTC.

The sample holds many counts of this clonotype. J is TRBJ2-1 and V is TRBV5-1; 13 bases agree with TRBD2. V lost 7 bases, J lost 7 bases, and 5 bases stayed unmatched. Germline V CDR1 and CDR2: SGHRS, YFSETQ. The CDR3 sequence is 14 residues long. The DNA of the CDR3 is TGCGCCAGCGACCGGGGACTAGCGGGGAATGAGCAGTTCTTC. It specifies CASDRGLAGNEQFF.

This clonotype was seen a few times. The V gene is TRBV6-4, the J gene TRBJ2-7, with a tentative D call TRBD2 (7 bases). In germline, CDR1 is MRHNA, CDR2 SNTAGT. Trimming took off 2 bases at V and 3 bases at J, with 11 bases between the two ends. The CDR3 is 14 amino acids. The CDR3: CASSDEGGGYEQYV. In nucleotides, the CDR3 is TGTGCCAGCAGTGACGAGGGGGGGGGCTACGAGCAGTACGTC.

The rearrangement links TRBV5-1 to TRBJ2-5, with 10 bases aligning to TRBD2. With 4 bases clipped from V and 4 bases from J, the junction kept 7 bases outside the gene matches. Germline CDR1 SGHRS, CDR2 YFSETQ. This CDR3 contains 15 residues. The CDR3 loop is CASSRGTSEGETQYF. The CDR3 DNA follows: TGCGCCAGCAGCAGGGGGACTAGCGAAGGAGAGACCCAGTACTTC.

This clonotype came up a few times. The chain recombines TRBV7-9 with TRBJ2-3, with D uncertain. Germline loops: CDR1 SEHNR, CDR2 FQNEAQ (reference sequence). This CDR3 spans 14 amino acids. Between the trimmed V and J ends, which lost 5 bases and 6 bases, there was a span of 15 bases. CDR3 DNA sequence: TGTGCCAGCAGCCCCAAGGTGGGGTCGGATACGCAGTATTTT. It encodes CASSPKVGSDTQYF.

This clonotype has a handful of counts. This chain joins TRBV5-1 and TRBJ1-3, with D possibly TRBD1 on 5 matching bases. Trimming cost V 1 base and J 0 bases, with 14 bases left between them. CDR3 length equals 17 residues. CDR1 is SGHRS, CDR2 YFSETQ, per germline. The CDR3 region is CASSLTVAGGSGNTIYF. As DNA, the CDR3 is TGCGCCAGCAGCTTGACGGTTGCGGGGGGCTCTGGAAACACCATATATTTT.

This clonotype was detected only a few times. The chain combines TRBV29-1 with TRBJ2-1; TRBD2 matches at 11 bases. From germline, CDR1 is SQVTM and CDR2 ANQGSEA. The CDR3 is 16 residues long. The ends lost 3 bases at V and 6 bases at J; junction bases unmatched: 10. CDR3 residues: CSVDLTSGGGVNEQFF. DNA of the CDR3: TGCAGCGTTGACCTTACTAGCGGGGGAGGGGTCAATGAGCAGTTCTTC.

V gene TRBV7-2 combines with J gene TRBJ1-5; 8 nucleotides align to TRBD1. J lost 9 bases, V lost 5 bases, and 18 bases had no gene match. CDR1 and CDR2 (germline): SGHTA, FQGNSA. The length of the CDR3 is 17 residues. Here the CDR3 reads CASSLRGQAGPPLPQHF. The CDR3 region has the DNA TGTGCCAGCAGCCTCCGGGGACAGGCGGGCCCGCCGTTGCCCCAGCATTTT.

There are a few counts of this clonotype. The chain couples TRBV7-8 to TRBJ1-5, with a weak D call TRBD1 (6 bases). V lost 6 bases and J 2 bases, leaving 17 bases between the germline ends. The germline CDR1 and CDR2 sequences are SGHVS and FQNEAQ. This CDR3 has 16 amino acids. Here the CDR3 reads CASRQKGVGGNQPQHF. In DNA, the CDR3 is TGTGCCAGCAGACAAAAGGGGGTCGGGGGCAATCAGCCCCAGCATTTT.

The chain links TRBV5-1 to TRBJ2-3, with D maybe TRBD1 (6 bases). This CDR3 region has 15 residues. The germline V and J ends were trimmed by 0 bases and 3 bases, with 11 bases remaining between them. Germline loops: CDR1 SGHRS, CDR2 YFSETQ. The CDR3 protein is CASSLGTVITDTQYF. The CDR3 DNA sequence: TGCGCCAGCAGCTTGGGGACAGTTATTACAGATACGCAGTATTTT.